The sequence of this T cell receptor (beta chain) was determined in a study of patients and donors after allogeneic stem cell transplantation. Each CDR3 protein gets one entry after TCRdb re-called the RT-PCR reads with MiXCR. The sample contains some 200,000 distinct CDR3 sequences, roughly two fifths of which appear only once. The source of this sequence is a human donor who was either an allogeneic HSCT recipient or a stem cell or donor lymphocyte infusion donor (not recorded which). It is not recorded whose cells these are; they may come from a transplant donor. Specimen: blood, either unsorted or a sorted T cell fraction (not recorded which).

CDR3 nucleotide sequence: TGCGCCAGCAGCCTGGAGGGGGGTTGGACTGAAGCTTTCTTT. Its translation is CASSLEGGWTEAFF. This sequence joins TRBV5-1 and TRBJ1-1; tentative D call: TRBD1 (6 bases). The CDR3 is 14 residues long. V was shortened by 4 bases and J by 5 bases, with 15 bases between the two germline ends. The germline V gene encodes CDR1 SGHRS and CDR2 YFSETQ.